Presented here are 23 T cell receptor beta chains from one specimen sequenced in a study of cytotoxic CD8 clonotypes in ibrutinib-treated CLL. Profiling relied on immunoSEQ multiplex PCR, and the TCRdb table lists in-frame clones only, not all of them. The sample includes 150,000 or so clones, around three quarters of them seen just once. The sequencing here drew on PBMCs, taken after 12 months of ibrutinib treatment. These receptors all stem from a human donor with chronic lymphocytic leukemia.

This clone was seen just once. The CDR3 reads CASSQDAGTGGYNEQFF. In DNA, the CDR3 is TGCGCCAGCAGCCAAGACGCCGGGACAGGGGGGTACAATGAGCAGTTCTTC. The chain couples TRBV4-1 to TRBJ2-1; 11 positions match TRBD1. Germline V gene data show CDR1 as MGHRA and CDR2 as YSYEKL. Germline trimming cut 0 bases from V and 4 bases from J; bases unmatched to any gene: 5. The CDR3 has 17 amino acids.

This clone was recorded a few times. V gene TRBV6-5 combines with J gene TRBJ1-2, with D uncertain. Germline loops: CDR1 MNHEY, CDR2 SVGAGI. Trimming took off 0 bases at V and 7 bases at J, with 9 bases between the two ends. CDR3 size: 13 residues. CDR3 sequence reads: CASSYSNLFGYTF. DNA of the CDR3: TGTGCCAGCAGTTACTCAAATCTCTTTGGCTACACCTTC.

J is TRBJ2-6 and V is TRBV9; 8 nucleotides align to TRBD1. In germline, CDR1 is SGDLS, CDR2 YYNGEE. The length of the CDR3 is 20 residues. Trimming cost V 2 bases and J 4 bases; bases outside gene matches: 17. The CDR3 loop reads CASSVGGGQGPFAGANVLTF. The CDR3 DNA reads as TGTGCCAGCAGCGTGGGGGGTGGACAGGGCCCTTTCGCAGGGGCCAACGTCCTGACTTTC.

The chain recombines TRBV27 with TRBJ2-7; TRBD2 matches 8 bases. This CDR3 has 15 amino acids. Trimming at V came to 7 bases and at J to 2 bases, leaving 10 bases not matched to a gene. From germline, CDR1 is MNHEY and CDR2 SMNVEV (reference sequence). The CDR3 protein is CASTSGASGPYEQYF. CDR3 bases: TGTGCCAGCACCTCTGGGGCTAGCGGGCCCTACGAGCAGTACTTC.

CDR3 nucleotide sequence: TGCGCCAGCAGCTTGGGACTAGCGGGAGGGACCTCCTACGAGCAGTACTTC. Protein: CASSLGLAGGTSYEQYF. The chain joins TRBV5-1 to TRBJ2-7; 14 bases agree with TRBD2. Germline-derived CDR1 and CDR2 are SGHRS and YFSETQ. V lost 0 bases, J lost 0 bases, and 2 bases stayed unmatched. CDR3 length equals 17 residues.

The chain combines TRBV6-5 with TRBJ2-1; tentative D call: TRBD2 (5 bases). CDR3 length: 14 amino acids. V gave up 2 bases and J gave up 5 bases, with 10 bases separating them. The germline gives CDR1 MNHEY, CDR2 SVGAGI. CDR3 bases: TGTGCCAGCAGTTACAACGGGGTAGACAATGAGCAGTTCTTC. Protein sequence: CASSYNGVDNEQFF.

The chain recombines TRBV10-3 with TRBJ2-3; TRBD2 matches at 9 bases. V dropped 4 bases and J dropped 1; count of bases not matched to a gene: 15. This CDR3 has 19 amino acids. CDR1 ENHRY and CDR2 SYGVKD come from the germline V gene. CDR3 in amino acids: CAISGILRQREVGTDTQYF. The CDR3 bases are TGTGCCATCAGTGGAATCTTACGTCAGCGGGAGGTTGGCACAGATACGCAGTATTTT.

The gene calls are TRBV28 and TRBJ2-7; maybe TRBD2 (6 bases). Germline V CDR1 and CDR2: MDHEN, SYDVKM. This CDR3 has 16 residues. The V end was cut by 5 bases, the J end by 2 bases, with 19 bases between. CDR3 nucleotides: TGTGCCAGCAGTCAAGCCCCGGGGACTCGCCCCTACGAGCAGTACTTC. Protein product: CASSQAPGTRPYEQYF.

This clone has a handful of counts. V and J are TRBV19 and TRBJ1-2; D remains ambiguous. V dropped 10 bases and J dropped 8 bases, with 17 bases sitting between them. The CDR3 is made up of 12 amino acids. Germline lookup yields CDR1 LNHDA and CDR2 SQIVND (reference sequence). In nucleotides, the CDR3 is TGTGCCATCCAACCGCACGTGTTAGGCTACACCTTC. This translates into CAIQPHVLGYTF.

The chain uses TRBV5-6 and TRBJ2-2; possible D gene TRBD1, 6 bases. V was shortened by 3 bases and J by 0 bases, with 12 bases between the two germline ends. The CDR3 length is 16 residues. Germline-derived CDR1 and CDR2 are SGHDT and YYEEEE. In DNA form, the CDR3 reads TGTGCCAGCAGCTCAGGACAGTTCGCGAACACCGGGGAGCTGTTTTTT. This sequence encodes CASSSGQFANTGELFF.

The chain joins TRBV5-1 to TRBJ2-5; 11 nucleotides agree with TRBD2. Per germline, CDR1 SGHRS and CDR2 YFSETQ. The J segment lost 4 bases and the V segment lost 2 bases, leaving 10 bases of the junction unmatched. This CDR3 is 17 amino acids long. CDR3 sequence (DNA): TGCGCCAGCAGCTTAGGGCTAGCGGGAGGTCTCCCAGAGACCCAGTACTTC. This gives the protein CASSLGLAGGLPETQYF.

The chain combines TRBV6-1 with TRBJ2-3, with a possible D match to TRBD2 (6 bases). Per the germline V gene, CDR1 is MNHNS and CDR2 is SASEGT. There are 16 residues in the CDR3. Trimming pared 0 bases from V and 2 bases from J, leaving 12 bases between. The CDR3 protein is CASSEAAGLLTDTQYF. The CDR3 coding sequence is TGTGCCAGCAGTGAAGCGGCGGGACTCCTCACAGATACGCAGTATTTT.

The chain's CDR3 is CASSWQGASEGNQPQHF. CDR3 nucleotide sequence: TGTGCCAGCAGTTGGCAGGGGGCGTCCGAAGGCAATCAGCCCCAGCATTTT. This sequence joins TRBV2 and TRBJ1-5, with 8 bases lining up with TRBD1. CDR1 SNHLY and CDR2 FYNNEI come from the germline V gene. The trim removed 5 bases at V and 2 bases at J, leaving 11 bases unmatched. The CDR3 runs to 17 residues.

CDR3 coding DNA: TGTGCCAGCAGTTCGGGGGAGGTTCAGCCCCAGCATTTT. Translated, it gives CASSSGEVQPQHF. The V call is TRBV7-2, the J call TRBJ1-5; D might be TRBD1 (5 bases). Germline V gives CDR1 SGHTA, CDR2 FQGNSA. V was trimmed by 6 bases and J by 6 bases, leaving 12 bases between them. The CDR3 is made up of 13 amino acids.

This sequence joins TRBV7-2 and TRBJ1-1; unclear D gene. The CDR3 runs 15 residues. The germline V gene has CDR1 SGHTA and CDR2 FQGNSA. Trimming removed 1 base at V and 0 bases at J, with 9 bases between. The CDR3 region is CASSLVAGMNTEAFF. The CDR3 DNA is TGTGCCAGCAGCTTAGTAGCGGGGATGAACACTGAAGCTTTCTTT.

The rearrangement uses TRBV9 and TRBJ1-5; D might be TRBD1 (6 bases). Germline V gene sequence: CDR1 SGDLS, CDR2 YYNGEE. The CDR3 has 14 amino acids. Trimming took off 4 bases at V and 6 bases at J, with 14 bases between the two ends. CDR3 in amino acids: CASSPRGGSQPQHF. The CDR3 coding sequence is TGTGCCAGCAGCCCAAGGGGGGGGTCTCAGCCCCAGCATTTT.

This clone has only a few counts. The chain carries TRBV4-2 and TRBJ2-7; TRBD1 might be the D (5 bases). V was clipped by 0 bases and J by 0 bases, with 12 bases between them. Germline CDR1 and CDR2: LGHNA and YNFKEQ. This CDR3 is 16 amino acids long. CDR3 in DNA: TGTGCCAGCAGCCAAGAGGGGCTTCGAACCTCCTACGAGCAGTACTTC. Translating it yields CASSQEGLRTSYEQYF.

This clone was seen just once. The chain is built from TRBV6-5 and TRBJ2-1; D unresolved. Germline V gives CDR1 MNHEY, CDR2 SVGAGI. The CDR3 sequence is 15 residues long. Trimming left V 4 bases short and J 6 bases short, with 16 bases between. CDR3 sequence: CASSFRSGSFNEQFF. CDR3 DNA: TGTGCCAGCAGTTTCCGGTCAGGTTCTTTCAATGAGCAGTTCTTC.

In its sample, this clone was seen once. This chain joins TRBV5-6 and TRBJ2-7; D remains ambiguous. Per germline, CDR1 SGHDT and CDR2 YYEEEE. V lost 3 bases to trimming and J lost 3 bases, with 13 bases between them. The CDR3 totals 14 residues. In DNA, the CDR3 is TGTGCCAGCAGCTCCGGGTCAAGACTCTACGAGCAGTACTTC. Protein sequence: CASSSGSRLYEQYF.

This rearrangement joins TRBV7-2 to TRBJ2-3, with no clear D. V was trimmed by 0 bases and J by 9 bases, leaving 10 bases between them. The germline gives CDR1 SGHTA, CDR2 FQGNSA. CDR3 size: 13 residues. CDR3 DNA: TGTGCCAGCAGCTTAGCAAGTGTCGGCACGCAGTATTTT. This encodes CASSLASVGTQYF.

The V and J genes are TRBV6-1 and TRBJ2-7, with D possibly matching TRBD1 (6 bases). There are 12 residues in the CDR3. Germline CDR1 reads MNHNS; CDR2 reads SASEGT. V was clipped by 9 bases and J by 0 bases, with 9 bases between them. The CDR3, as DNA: TGTGCCAGTGGACAGAACTCCTACGAGCAGTACTTC. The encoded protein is CASGQNSYEQYF.

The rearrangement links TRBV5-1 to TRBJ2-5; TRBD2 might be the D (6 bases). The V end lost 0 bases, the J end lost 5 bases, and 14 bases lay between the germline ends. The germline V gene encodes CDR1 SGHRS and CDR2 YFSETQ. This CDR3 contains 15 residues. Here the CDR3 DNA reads TGCGCCAGCAGCTTGGCCCTGGCTAGCGTGGAGACCCAGTACTTC. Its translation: CASSLALASVETQYF.

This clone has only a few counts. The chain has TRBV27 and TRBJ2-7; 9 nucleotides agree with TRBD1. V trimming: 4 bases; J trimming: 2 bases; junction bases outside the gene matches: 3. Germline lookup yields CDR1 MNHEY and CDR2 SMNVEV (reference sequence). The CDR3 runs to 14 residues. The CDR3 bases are TGTGCCAGCAGTTCCGGGACAGGGCCCTACGAGCAGTACTTC. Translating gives CASSSGTGPYEQYF.